The clone carrying this T cell receptor (beta chain) was observed a few times. Its antigen is as yet unknown. One entry per CDR3 protein, called by TCRdb with MiXCR from the reads. This table holds some 250,000 distinct CDR3 sequences, over 8% found once. The data derive from a study of T cell repertoires in cytomegalovirus infection. The wider study: Public TCR beta signature analysis indicated the presence of both CMV infection and matching HLA type.

V gave up 7 bases and J gave up 9 bases, with 16 bases separating them. The germline V gene encodes CDR1 MNHNY and CDR2 SVGAGI (reference sequence). The CDR3 totals 13 residues. Study conclusions and caveats: There were HLA-C-restricted CMV-specific TCR beta clonotypes dominating the ex vivo response. Summed frequency of shared TCR beta families picked out CMV carriers who also had the relevant HLA.

Sequencing was carried out using PBMCs. The sequence derives from a human donor in good health (CMV status not recorded). Some clones in this sample may be carry-over from other donors' samples. The chain couples TRBV6-6 to TRBJ2-4; the D call may be TRBD1 or TRBD2 (5 bases each). The CDR3 sequence: CASTRGSEGIQYF. CDR3 nucleotides: TGTGCCAGCACCCGGGGCTCGGAAGGCATTCAGTACTTC.